The 25 T cell receptor beta chains reported below all come from one sample, sequenced in a study of cytomegalovirus exposure and HLA in healthy donors. Assay used: immunoSEQ multiplex PCR; TCRdb lists only in-frame clones, some missing. Of 120,000 or so clones in the sample, more than 75% were seen once. Sequenced sample: PBMCs. These receptors were obtained from a woman in her thirties in good health and CMV-seropositive.

The chain links TRBV13 to TRBJ2-5; no reliable D call. This CDR3 has 12 residues. Germline values: CDR1 PRHDT, CDR2 FYEKMQ (reference sequence). Trimming removed 5 bases from V and 0 bases from J, with 4 bases in between. The CDR3 region is CASSPYQETQYF. DNA of the CDR3: TGTGCCAGCAGCCCCTACCAAGAGACCCAGTACTTC.

The chain recombines TRBV11-2 with TRBJ2-5; no reliable D call. This CDR3 comprises 13 residues. Germline values: CDR1 SGHAT, CDR2 FQNNGV. V lost 3 bases, J lost 5 bases, and 10 bases lay in between. In DNA form, the CDR3 reads TGTGCCAGCAGCTTTCTAGGCCTCGAGACCCAGTACTTC. Translation: CASSFLGLETQYF.

V is TRBV28 and J is TRBJ1-1, with D perhaps TRBD1 (6 bases). CDR3 length: 12 residues. Germline CDR1 and CDR2: MDHEN and SYDVKM. V lost 2 bases to trimming and J lost 5 bases, with 6 bases between them. The CDR3 sequence is CASSLQGTEAFF. Here the CDR3 DNA reads TGTGCCAGCAGTTTACAGGGGACTGAAGCTTTCTTT.

The CDR3 DNA follows: TGTGCCAGCAGAAAAACAGGGAACACAGATACGCAGTATTTT. It is translated as CASRKTGNTDTQYF. The rearrangement joins TRBV6-5 to TRBJ2-3; a weak D match, TRBD1 (6 bases). Trimming stripped 6 bases from V and 2 bases from J, with 12 bases between. Germline lookup yields CDR1 MNHEY and CDR2 SVGAGI. CDR3 size: 14 residues.

The V call is TRBV7-2, the J call TRBJ2-1; D remains unclear. V lost 1 base to trimming and J lost 5 bases, with 6 bases between them. This CDR3 spans 13 amino acids. CDR1 is SGHTA, CDR2 FQGNSA, per germline. In DNA, the CDR3 is TGTGCCAGCAGCTTAGGTCAGAACAATGAGCAGTTCTTC. Protein product: CASSLGQNNEQFF. Full variable domain (missing parts from reference TRBV7-2 and TRBJ2-1): GAGVSQSPSNKVTEKGKDVELRCDPISGHTALYWYRQSLGQGLEFLIYFQGNSAPDKSGLPSDRFSAERTGGSVSTLTIQRTQQEDSAVYLCASSLGQNNEQFFGPGTRLTVL.

The chain links TRBV5-1 to TRBJ2-6, with a weak D call TRBD2 (5 bases). The germline CDR1 and CDR2 sequences are SGHRS and YFSETQ. Between the trimmed V and J ends, which lost 7 bases and 2 bases, there was a span of 10 bases. The CDR3 extends over 14 amino acids. CDR3 sequence: CASAAGTGANVLTF. In DNA form, the CDR3 reads TGCGCCAGCGCCGCGGGTACTGGGGCCAACGTCCTGACTTTC.

The V call is TRBV29-1, the J call TRBJ1-1; TRBD1 matches at 7 bases. The CDR3 contains 13 residues. From germline, CDR1 is SQVTM and CDR2 ANQGSEA. After removal of 4 bases from V and 0 bases from J, the junction contained 2 bases not matched to a gene. The CDR3 region has the DNA TGCAGCGTTGGGAGGGGGCTGAACACTGAAGCTTTCTTT. It is translated as CSVGRGLNTEAFF.

The rearrangement joins TRBV10-2 to TRBJ1-5; 10 bases are shared with TRBD1. V was pared by 2 bases and J by 7 bases, with 5 bases of the junction left unmatched. CDR3 length: 15 amino acids. Per the germline V gene, CDR1 is WSHSY and CDR2 is SAAADI. The CDR3 coding sequence is TGCGCCAGCAGTGAGGGGACAGGGGTAGGGCAGCCCCAGCATTTT. Its protein is CASSEGTGVGQPQHF.

The V call is TRBV7-2, the J call TRBJ1-1; possible D gene TRBD1, 5 bases. CDR1 and CDR2 from the germline V gene are SGHTA and FQGNSA. This CDR3 has 15 residues. V lost 3 bases, J lost 4 bases, and 15 bases lay in between. The CDR3 sequence: CASSFAAGQGTEAFF. Written as DNA, the CDR3 is TGTGCCAGCAGCTTTGCAGCGGGGCAGGGCACTGAAGCTTTCTTT. Looking up the rest from reference TRBV7-2 and TRBJ1-1 gives the full variable domain: GAGVSQSPSNKVTEKGKDVELRCDPISGHTALYWYRQSLGQGLEFLIYFQGNSAPDKSGLPSDRFSAERTGGSVSTLTIQRTQQEDSAVYLCASSFAAGQGTEAFFGQGTRLTVV.

The chain joins TRBV11-1 to TRBJ2-2; 10 nucleotides align to TRBD1. This CDR3 is built from 14 residues. The germline V gene has CDR1 SGHAT and CDR2 FQDESV (reference sequence). V lost 5 bases, J lost 7 bases, and 4 bases stayed unmatched. CDR3 region: CASSVTGGGGELFF. The CDR3 DNA is TGTGCCAGCAGCGTGACAGGGGGCGGCGGGGAGCTGTTTTTT.

The rearrangement joins TRBV6-1 to TRBJ1-6; TRBD1 aligns across 9 bases. J gave up 5 bases and V 11 bases, and 7 bases lay outside the gene matches. CDR3 size: 14 residues. Per germline, CDR1 MNHNS and CDR2 SASEGT. The CDR3 region is CAATGGLDNSPLHF. The CDR3 nucleotides read TGTGCCGCCACAGGGGGCTTGGATAATTCACCCCTCCACTTT.

This chain links TRBV2 with TRBJ2-3, with D maybe TRBD1 (6 bases). This CDR3 is 14 amino acids long. Per germline, CDR1 SNHLY and CDR2 FYNNEI. The V end lost 6 bases, the J end lost 4 bases, and 14 bases lay between the germline ends. DNA of the CDR3: TGTGCCAGCAGCGCGCTAGGGGGATCAGATACGCAGTATTTT. Protein: CASSALGGSDTQYF.

The genes are TRBV2 and TRBJ2-3; 13 nucleotides align to TRBD2. This CDR3 region has 16 residues. The V and J ends lost 6 bases and 0 bases, in that order; junction bases with no gene match: 3. Germline CDR1 SNHLY, CDR2 FYNNEI. The chain's CDR3 is CASRRLAGGSTDTQYF. For the CDR3, the DNA is TGTGCCAGCAGGAGACTAGCGGGAGGCAGCACAGATACGCAGTATTTT.

The CDR3 reads CASSSVGSSYEQYF. The CDR3 coding sequence is TGTGCCAGCAGTTCGGTCGGGTCGTCCTACGAGCAGTACTTC. The chain uses TRBV5-4 and TRBJ2-7; D is unclear. The germline V gene has CDR1 SGHNT and CDR2 YYREEE (reference sequence). The CDR3 covers 14 residues. With 5 bases removed from V and 1 base from J, the gap between germline ends came to 13 bases. Supplemented by reference TRBV5-4 and TRBJ2-7, the full variable domain reads ETGVTQSPTHLIKTRGQQVTLRCSSQSGHNTVSWYQQALGQGPQFIFQYYREEENGRGNFPPRFSGLQFPNYSSELNVNALELDDSALYLCASSSVGSSYEQYFGPGTRLTVT.

V is TRBV7-9 and J is TRBJ2-3; D may be TRBD1 (7 bases). Germline V gene sequence: CDR1 SEHNR, CDR2 FQNEAQ (reference sequence). The CDR3 length is 16 residues. Deletions cut 5 bases from V and 4 bases from J, with 19 bases between. In nucleotides, the CDR3 is TGTGCCAGCAGCCGCCAGGGGGTGGGAGGCTCAGATACGCAGTATTTT. Amino acid sequence: CASSRQGVGGSDTQYF.

The chain has TRBV5-1 and TRBJ2-7; TRBD1 aligns across 7 bases. V lost 5 bases, J lost 0 bases, and 8 bases stayed unmatched. There are 15 residues in the CDR3. In germline, CDR1 is SGHRS, CDR2 YFSETQ. CDR3 residues: CASRFARDSSYEQYF. The CDR3, as DNA: TGCGCCAGCAGATTCGCCCGGGACAGCTCCTACGAGCAGTACTTC.

The chain combines TRBV5-1 with TRBJ1-2, with 8 bases that match TRBD1. This CDR3 comprises 16 residues. Trimming took 2 bases from V and 4 from J; bases not matched to a gene: 10. Germline CDR1 reads SGHRS; CDR2 reads YFSETQ. The CDR3 region has the DNA TGCGCCAGCAGCTTCGGACACCCAGGGGGCATCTATGGCTACACCTTC. This codes for CASSFGHPGGIYGYTF.

The chain uses TRBV4-2 and TRBJ2-7; the match to TRBD1 covers 7 bases. This CDR3 is built from 15 residues. Looked up from germline, CDR1 is LGHNA and CDR2 is YNFKEQ. Unmatched junction bases numbered 2, after V lost 0 bases and J lost 0 bases. The CDR3 protein is CASSQEQGSSYEQYF. As DNA, the CDR3 is TGTGCCAGCAGCCAAGAACAGGGGAGCTCCTACGAGCAGTACTTC.

This chain links TRBV5-6 with TRBJ1-2, with D hard to call. Germline V gene data show CDR1 as SGHDT and CDR2 as YYEEEE. This CDR3 is 14 amino acids long. Trimming took 0 bases from V and 5 from J, leaving 11 bases between them. As DNA, the CDR3 is TGTGCCAGCAGCTTGGCCCTGGTAGAGTATGGCTACACCTTC. This gives the protein CASSLALVEYGYTF.

This rearrangement joins TRBV7-9 to TRBJ2-1; a possible D gene is TRBD2 (5 bases). The ends were cut back, 4 bases at V and 6 bases at J, with 10 bases in the middle. The CDR3 is made up of 13 amino acids. Germline V CDR1 and CDR2: SEHNR, FQNEAQ (reference sequence). CDR3 in DNA: TGTGCCAGCAGCTCAACTCGGGGCAATGAGCAGTTCTTC. Amino acid sequence: CASSSTRGNEQFF.

V usage is TRBV5-4 and J usage is TRBJ2-2, with 8 nucleotides matching TRBD1. The trim removed 3 bases at V and 5 bases at J, leaving 12 bases unmatched. The CDR3 spans 17 residues. Germline V CDR1 and CDR2: SGHNT, YYREEE (reference sequence). The CDR3 reads CASSSQDRGGFTGELFF. In DNA, the CDR3 is TGTGCCAGCAGCTCCCAAGACAGGGGCGGGTTTACCGGGGAGCTGTTTTTT.

The V gene is TRBV4-3, the J gene TRBJ2-1, with TRBD2 matching over 12 bases. This CDR3 has 15 residues. V lost 4 bases, J lost 10 bases, and 8 bases stayed unmatched. Germline assignment: CDR1 LGHNA and CDR2 YSLEER. The chain's CDR3 is CASSPLAGGPWEQFF. CDR3 DNA sequence: TGCGCCAGCAGCCCACTAGCGGGAGGCCCATGGGAGCAGTTCTTC.

The rearrangement joins TRBV7-3 to TRBJ2-4; 8 positions match TRBD2. The junction had 11 bases not matched to a gene; V was cut back by 1 base and J by 0 bases. Looked up from germline, CDR1 is SGHTA and CDR2 is FQGTGA. The CDR3 totals 19 residues. Here the CDR3 DNA reads TGTGCCAGCAGCTTAAGTACTAGCGGTACTGTACTAGCCAAAAACATTCAGTACTTC. As protein: CASSLSTSGTVLAKNIQYF.

The chain links TRBV6-6 to TRBJ2-7; a weak D match, TRBD2 (6 bases). The germline gives CDR1 MNHNY, CDR2 SVGAGI (reference sequence). V dropped 6 bases and J dropped 2 bases, with 11 bases sitting between them. This CDR3 is built from 13 residues. The CDR3: CASREGRAYEQYF. The CDR3 coding sequence is TGTGCCAGCAGGGAGGGTCGCGCCTACGAGCAGTACTTC.

This chain uses TRBV2 with TRBJ1-6, with TRBD1 as a possible D gene (5 bases). Germline values: CDR1 SNHLY, CDR2 FYNNEI. The CDR3 is made up of 14 amino acids. V was cut by 6 bases and J by 8 bases, with 14 bases left in between. The DNA of the CDR3 is TGTGCCAGCAGACAAGACAGTCTACATTCACCCCTCCACTTT. Translated: CASRQDSLHSPLHF.